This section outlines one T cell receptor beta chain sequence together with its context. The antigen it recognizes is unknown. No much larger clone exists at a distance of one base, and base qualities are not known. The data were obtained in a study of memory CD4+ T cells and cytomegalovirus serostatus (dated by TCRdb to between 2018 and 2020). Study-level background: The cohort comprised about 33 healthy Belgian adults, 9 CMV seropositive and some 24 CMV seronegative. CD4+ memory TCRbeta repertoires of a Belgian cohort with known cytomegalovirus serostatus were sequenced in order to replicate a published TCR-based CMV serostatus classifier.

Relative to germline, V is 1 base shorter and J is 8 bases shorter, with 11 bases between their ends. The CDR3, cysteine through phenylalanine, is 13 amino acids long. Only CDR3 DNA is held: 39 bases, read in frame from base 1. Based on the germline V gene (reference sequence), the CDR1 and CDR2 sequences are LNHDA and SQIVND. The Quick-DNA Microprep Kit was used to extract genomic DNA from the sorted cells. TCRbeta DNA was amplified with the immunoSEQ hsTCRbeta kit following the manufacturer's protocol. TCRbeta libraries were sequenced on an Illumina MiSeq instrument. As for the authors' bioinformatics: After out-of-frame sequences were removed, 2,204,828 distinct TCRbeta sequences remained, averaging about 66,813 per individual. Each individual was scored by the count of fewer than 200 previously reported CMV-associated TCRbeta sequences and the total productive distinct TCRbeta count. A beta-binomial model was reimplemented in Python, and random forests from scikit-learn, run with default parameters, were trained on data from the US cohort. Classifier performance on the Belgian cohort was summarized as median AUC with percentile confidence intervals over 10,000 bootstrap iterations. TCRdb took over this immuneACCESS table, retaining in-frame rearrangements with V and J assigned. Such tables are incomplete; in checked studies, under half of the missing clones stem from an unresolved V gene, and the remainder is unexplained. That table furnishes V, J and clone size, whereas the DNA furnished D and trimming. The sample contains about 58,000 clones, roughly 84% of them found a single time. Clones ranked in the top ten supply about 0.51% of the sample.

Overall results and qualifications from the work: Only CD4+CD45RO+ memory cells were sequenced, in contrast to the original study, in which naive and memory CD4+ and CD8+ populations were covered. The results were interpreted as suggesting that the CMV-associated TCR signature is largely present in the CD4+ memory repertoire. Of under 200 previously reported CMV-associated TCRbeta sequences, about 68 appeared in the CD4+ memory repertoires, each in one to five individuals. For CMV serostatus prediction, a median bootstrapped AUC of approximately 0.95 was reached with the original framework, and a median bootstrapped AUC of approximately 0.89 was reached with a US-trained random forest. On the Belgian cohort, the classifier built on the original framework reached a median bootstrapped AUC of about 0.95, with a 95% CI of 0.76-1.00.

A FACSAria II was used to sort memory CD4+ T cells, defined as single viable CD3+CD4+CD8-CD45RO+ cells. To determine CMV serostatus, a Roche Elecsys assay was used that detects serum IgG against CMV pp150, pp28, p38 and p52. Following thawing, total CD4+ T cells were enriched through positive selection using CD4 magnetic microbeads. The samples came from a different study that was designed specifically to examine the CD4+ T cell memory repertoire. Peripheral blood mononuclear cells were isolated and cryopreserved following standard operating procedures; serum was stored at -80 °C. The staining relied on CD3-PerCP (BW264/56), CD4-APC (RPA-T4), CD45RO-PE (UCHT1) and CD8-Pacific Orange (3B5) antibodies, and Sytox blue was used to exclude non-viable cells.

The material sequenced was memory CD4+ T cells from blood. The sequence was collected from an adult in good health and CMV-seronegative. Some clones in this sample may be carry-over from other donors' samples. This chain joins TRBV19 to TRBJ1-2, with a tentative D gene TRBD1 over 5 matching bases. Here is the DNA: TGTGCCAGTAGTATAGCCGATCGGGGCGGCTACACCTTC. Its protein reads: CASSIADRGGYTF.